Listed below are T cell receptor beta chains from one sample, sequenced in a study of metastatic and nonmetastatic thyroid tumors. TCRdb reassembled clones from the PCR reads with MiXCR. This sample carries over 35,000 clones, 13% of them seen once, and the ten largest clones take more than 8%. The sample comprised blood. These receptor sequences come from a female donor with papillary thyroid cancer or a benign thyroid nodule (not recorded which). Some clones in this sample may be carry-over from other donors' samples. Both conserved end residues are part of each CDR3. Each record gives: D gene, clone size, V gene, J gene, CDR3 DNA, CDR3 protein. D genes are given only for firm matches. Size tells how often a clone was seen (once, few, many) or the class of an expanded clone, and some rows leave it out.

D gene: -; clone size: -; V gene: TRBV6-6; J gene: TRBJ2-2; CDR3 DNA: TGTGCCAGCAGTTACTGGGAGGCCCCTGGGTCCGGGGAGCTGTTTTTT; CDR3 protein: CASSYWEAPGSGELFF
D gene: TRBD1; clone size: many; V gene: TRBV20-1; J gene: TRBJ2-2; CDR3 DNA: TGCAGTGCCCCGCATCAGGGGGCTGCCACCGGGGAGCTGTTTTTT; CDR3 protein: CSAPHQGAATGELFF
D gene: -; clone size: many; V gene: TRBV7-2; J gene: TRBJ1-1; CDR3 DNA: TGTGCCAGCAGCTTAGACTCAGGGGCCACTGAAGCTTTCTTT; CDR3 protein: CASSLDSGATEAFF
D gene: -; clone size: -; V gene: TRBV7-3; J gene: TRBJ2-1; CDR3 DNA: TGTGCCAGCAGCTTAGGGGCATCTGAGCAGTTCTTC; CDR3 protein: CASSLGASEQFF
D gene: TRBD1; clone size: -; V gene: TRBV2; J gene: TRBJ2-1; CDR3 DNA: TGTGCCAGCAGTTTTACCGGGACAGGGGTCAATGAGCAGTTCTTC; CDR3 protein: CASSFTGTGVNEQFF
D gene: TRBD1; clone size: many; V gene: TRBV6-5; J gene: TRBJ2-1; CDR3 DNA: TGTGCCAGCAGTTACTCGATGGGACAGTCATACAATGAGCAGTTCTTC; CDR3 protein: CASSYSMGQSYNEQFF
D gene: -; clone size: -; V gene: TRBV24-1; J gene: TRBJ2-5; CDR3 DNA: TGTGCCACCAGTGATGACCGGGGCACGCGTGGAGAGACCCAGTACTTC; CDR3 protein: CATSDDRGTRGETQYF
D gene: -; clone size: -; V gene: TRBV20-1; J gene: TRBJ2-5; CDR3 DNA: TGCAGTGCTCGCAAACCTAAGGGTGACGAGACCCAGTACTTC; CDR3 protein: CSARKPKGDETQYF
D gene: -; clone size: few; V gene: TRBV2; J gene: TRBJ2-7; CDR3 DNA: TGTGCCAGCAGTGCGGACCTACCCTACGAGCAGTACTTC; CDR3 protein: CASSADLPYEQYF
D gene: -; clone size: many; V gene: TRBV7-2; J gene: TRBJ1-1; CDR3 DNA: TGTGCCAGCACGGCCCTTGGGACTGAAGCTTTCTTT; CDR3 protein: CASTALGTEAFF
D gene: -; clone size: -; V gene: TRBV28; J gene: TRBJ1-4; CDR3 DNA: TGTGCAAGCAGTCCACGGTGGATTGAAAAACTGTTTTTT; CDR3 protein: CASSPRWIEKLFF
D gene: TRBD1; clone size: once; V gene: TRBV5-6; J gene: TRBJ2-1; CDR3 DNA: TGTGCCAGCAGCTTGCAAACAATAGGGGGCTATGAGCAGTTCTTC; CDR3 protein: CASSLQTIGGYEQFF
D gene: -; clone size: -; V gene: TRBV4-1; J gene: TRBJ2-7; CDR3 DNA: TGCGCCAGCAGCCAGACGACTGACTACGAGCAGTACTTC; CDR3 protein: CASSQTTDYEQYF
D gene: -; clone size: many; V gene: TRBV7-3; J gene: TRBJ2-1; CDR3 DNA: TGTGCCAGCAGATTAGAGGAGGGGGAGTTCTTC; CDR3 protein: CASRLEEGEFF
D gene: -; clone size: many; V gene: TRBV27; J gene: TRBJ2-3; CDR3 DNA: TGTGCCAGCAGTCCCGACGTTGCGGGGACAGATACGCAGTATTTT; CDR3 protein: CASSPDVAGTDTQYF
D gene: TRBD2; clone size: many; V gene: TRBV2; J gene: TRBJ2-1; CDR3 DNA: TGTGCCAGCATTGGGACTAGTCGCCATGAGCAGTTCTTC; CDR3 protein: CASIGTSRHEQFF
D gene: -; clone size: many; V gene: TRBV5-5; J gene: TRBJ1-4; CDR3 DNA: TGTGCCAGCAGCTTCGATAGGCAGGGAATAAGGGGAGAACTGTTTTTT; CDR3 protein: CASSFDRQGIRGELFF
D gene: TRBD1; clone size: many; V gene: TRBV28; J gene: TRBJ1-1; CDR3 DNA: TGTGCCAGCAACGTTCCGGGACAGTTGAACACTGAAGCTTTCTTT; CDR3 protein: CASNVPGQLNTEAFF
D gene: -; clone size: many; V gene: TRBV5-1; J gene: TRBJ2-5; CDR3 DNA: TGCGCCAGCAGCTTCGGGCAGAACCAGTACTTC; CDR3 protein: CASSFGQNQYF
D gene: -; clone size: many; V gene: TRBV20-1; J gene: TRBJ2-1; CDR3 DNA: TGCAGTGCTAGTCTAGCTTACAATGAGCAGTTCTTC; CDR3 protein: CSASLAYNEQFF
D gene: TRBD1; clone size: many; V gene: TRBV2; J gene: TRBJ2-1; CDR3 DNA: TGTGCCCGCCGCACTGACAGGGGGCGTTTAGACAATGAGCAGTTCTTC; CDR3 protein: CARRTDRGRLDNEQFF
D gene: -; clone size: many; V gene: TRBV28; J gene: TRBJ1-2; CDR3 DNA: TGTGCCAGCAGCAAACCGGGGCAGGGGATCTATGGCTACACCTTC; CDR3 protein: CASSKPGQGIYGYTF
D gene: TRBD1; clone size: many; V gene: TRBV25-1; J gene: TRBJ2-1; CDR3 DNA: TGTGCCAGCAGTGAGCCAGGACAGGGCTACAATGAGCAGTTCTTC; CDR3 protein: CASSEPGQGYNEQFF
D gene: TRBD2; clone size: -; V gene: TRBV9; J gene: TRBJ2-5; CDR3 DNA: TGTGCCAGCAGCGTAGATGGAACTTGGTTTTCCAGCGGGAGGGAGGGAGAGACCCAGTACTTC; CDR3 protein: CASSVDGTWFSSGREGETQYF
D gene: -; clone size: many; V gene: TRBV3-1; J gene: TRBJ1-1; CDR3 DNA: TGTGCCAGCCGACGCGGCAGTGAAGCTTTCTTT; CDR3 protein: CASRRGSEAFF
D gene: -; clone size: many; V gene: TRBV3-1; J gene: TRBJ2-1; CDR3 DNA: TGTGCCAGCAGCCGGGTCGGGGGCCTGGACAATGAGCAGTTCTTC; CDR3 protein: CASSRVGGLDNEQFF
D gene: -; clone size: many; V gene: TRBV12-3/TRBV12-4; J gene: TRBJ1-1; CDR3 DNA: TGTGCCAGCAGTCCATCGGGGCTACCGAACACTGAAGCTTTCTTT; CDR3 protein: CASSPSGLPNTEAFF
D gene: -; clone size: -; V gene: TRBV24-1; J gene: TRBJ2-2; CDR3 DNA: TGTGCCACCAGTGATGACTTTAGTGTAACCGGGGAGCTGTTTTTT; CDR3 protein: CATSDDFSVTGELFF
D gene: -; clone size: few; V gene: TRBV10-3; J gene: TRBJ2-7; CDR3 DNA: TGTGCCATCAATCCCGACAGGTTGCGCACAGAAGAGCAGTACTTC; CDR3 protein: CAINPDRLRTEEQYF
D gene: -; clone size: few; V gene: TRBV2; J gene: TRBJ1-2; CDR3 DNA: TGTGCCAGCATTGATCAGGTGTACTATGGCTACACCTTC; CDR3 protein: CASIDQVYYGYTF
D gene: -; clone size: many; V gene: TRBV12-3/TRBV12-4; J gene: TRBJ1-1; CDR3 DNA: TGTGCCAGCAGCTCTGTTTATACTGAAGCTTTCTTT; CDR3 protein: CASSSVYTEAFF
D gene: TRBD1; clone size: many; V gene: TRBV29-1; J gene: TRBJ2-7; CDR3 DNA: TGCAGCGTCGTCTTCGGGGACAGGGGCGGCGAGCAGTACTTC; CDR3 protein: CSVVFGDRGGEQYF
D gene: -; clone size: -; V gene: TRBV5-1; J gene: TRBJ2-1; CDR3 DNA: TGCGCCAGCAGCTTGGGGGGGGCTGAGAATGAGCAGTTCTTC; CDR3 protein: CASSLGGAENEQFF
D gene: -; clone size: many; V gene: TRBV6-2/TRBV6-3; J gene: TRBJ1-1; CDR3 DNA: TGTGCCAGCAGTCCGGCGGACACCTTGAACACTGAAGCTTTCTTT; CDR3 protein: CASSPADTLNTEAFF
D gene: -; clone size: few; V gene: TRBV27; J gene: TRBJ1-2; CDR3 DNA: TGTGCCAGCAGTTTACGGGGCAACTATGGCTACACCTTC; CDR3 protein: CASSLRGNYGYTF
D gene: -; clone size: many; V gene: TRBV28; J gene: TRBJ1-5; CDR3 DNA: TGTGCCAGCAGTTTCGGGGATGGGAATCAGCCCCAGCATTTT; CDR3 protein: CASSFGDGNQPQHF
D gene: -; clone size: many; V gene: TRBV15; J gene: TRBJ2-5; CDR3 DNA: TGTGCCACCAGCAGAGCAGGCAGCCAAGAGACCCAGTACTTC; CDR3 protein: CATSRAGSQETQYF
D gene: -; clone size: many; V gene: TRBV12-3/TRBV12-4; J gene: TRBJ2-5; CDR3 DNA: TGTGCCAGCAGTTTATGGCGGGAAGAGACCCAGTACTTC; CDR3 protein: CASSLWREETQYF
D gene: -; clone size: many; V gene: TRBV19; J gene: TRBJ2-1; CDR3 DNA: TGTGCCAGTAGTATAGCCGGGGGGCCCTACAATGAGCAGTTCTTC; CDR3 protein: CASSIAGGPYNEQFF
D gene: -; clone size: many; V gene: TRBV10-3; J gene: TRBJ2-4; CDR3 DNA: TGTGCCACCGCGAGGGAGATGAGCATTCAGTACTTC; CDR3 protein: CATAREMSIQYF
D gene: -; clone size: -; V gene: TRBV5-1; J gene: TRBJ2-7; CDR3 DNA: TGCGCCAGCAGCTTGGGCCCTACAGCCGCCGGTGGGTACGAGCAGTACTTC; CDR3 protein: CASSLGPTAAGGYEQYF
D gene: TRBD2; clone size: many; V gene: TRBV2; J gene: TRBJ2-1; CDR3 DNA: TGTGCCAGCAGTGAAGATTTTAGCGGGAGCGGGTACAATGAGCAGTTCTTC; CDR3 protein: CASSEDFSGSGYNEQFF
D gene: TRBD1; clone size: many; V gene: TRBV11-1; J gene: TRBJ2-6; CDR3 DNA: TGTGCCAGCAGCTCAACGACAGGGGTCGGGGCCAACGTCCTGACTTTC; CDR3 protein: CASSSTTGVGANVLTF
D gene: TRBD2; clone size: many; V gene: TRBV12-3/TRBV12-4; J gene: TRBJ2-2; CDR3 DNA: TGTGCCAGCACCGCCGGGACTAGCGGGACGGGGGAGCTGTTTTTT; CDR3 protein: CASTAGTSGTGELFF